The present entry profiles one T cell receptor beta chain with its context. The sample belongs to a study of blood T cells in healthy people across ages. Using a J-beta primer mix together with a sample-barcoded 5' primer, a second PCR was run for about 6 to 12 cycles. One entry per CDR3 protein results from TCRdb running MiXCR on the 5' RACE reads. The sample shows hundreds of thousands of distinct CDR3 sequences, over 40% of them seen only once. Looked up from germline, CDR1 is SGHRS and CDR2 is YFSETQ. This CDR3 is built from 16 residues. Trimming took 2 bases from V and 1 from J, leaving 15 bases between them.

V and J are TRBV5-1 and TRBJ1-2; TRBD1 is a possible D gene (6 bases). What was sequenced was blood. The receptor was isolated from a woman older than 75 in good health. The CDR3 loop reads CASSLRDKTSNYGYTF. CDR3 in DNA: TGCGCCAGCAGCTTACGGGACAAGACGAGTAACTATGGCTACACCTTC.